This T cell receptor beta chain was sequenced for a study of OX40 agonist ivuxolimab in advanced cancers. Study observations and caveats: Relatively little clonal expansion, among the lowest observed, appeared in partial responders at 0.1-3.0 mg/kg.

The V gene lost 3 bases and the J gene lost 7 bases, with 6 bases spanning the gap. CDR1 MNHEY and CDR2 SMNVEV come from the germline V gene (reference sequence). CDR3 length: 12 residues. Generated by immunoSEQ multiplex PCR, the TCRdb table keeps only in-frame clones and is missing some. The table records about 94,000 clones, more than 75% of them present only once. Remarks on this clone: Its antigen is unknown.

The clonotype was recovered from an adult with an advanced solid tumor such as melanoma, head and neck, liver or kidney cancer. V usage is TRBV27 and J usage is TRBJ2-2; D uncertain. Sequencing used CD4+ or CD8+ T cells sorted from blood, obtained in a trial of the OX40 agonist ivuxolimab. CDR3 DNA: TGTGCCAGCAGTTTTGTACTCGGGGAGCTGTTTTTT. Its protein product is CASSFVLGELFF.